The T cell receptor beta chain under discussion was sequenced for a study of blood T cell repertoires in COVID-19. Participant ages covered roughly 18 to 89 years across about two dozen US areas. Categorization into cohorts depended on clinical history that participants reported. Per the original data handling: Reference gene primer amplification yielded estimated nucleated cell counts. The table came from immunoSEQ multiplex PCR; TCRdb's copy has only in-frame clones and leaves some out. The V and J calls and clone size were taken over from that table, and D and trimming were inferred from the DNA. Among around 250,000 clones listed, roughly 81% were seen once. The sequenced material came from PBMCs or T cells enriched from blood (not recorded which). This clonotype was sampled from a woman in her forties or fifties who had been exposed to COVID-19.

CDR3 coding DNA: TGTGCCAGCAGACTTGACAGTTTCGATGGCTACACCTTC. Residues: CASRLDSFDGYTF. V gene TRBV9 combines with J gene TRBJ1-2; D may be TRBD1 (5 bases). CDR1 SGDLS and CDR2 YYNGEE come from the germline V gene. CDR3 length: 13 residues. V was cut by 5 bases and J by 6 bases, with 14 bases left in between.